What follows are 9 T cell receptor beta chains derived from one specimen sequenced in a study of cytomegalovirus exposure and HLA in healthy donors. PCR primers comprised 60 Vbeta and 13 Jbeta primers. This table comes from immunoSEQ multiplex PCR, and its TCRdb copy is limited to in-frame clones, with some not included. Of roughly 92,000 clones in the sample, under 90% are singletons; the top ten hold 32%. Material for sequencing was PBMCs. Receptors were obtained from a man aged 45-65 years in good health and CMV-seropositive.

V usage is TRBV6-1 and J usage is TRBJ2-1; TRBD2 matches 8 bases. In germline, CDR1 is MNHNS, CDR2 SASEGT. This CDR3 spans 14 amino acids. J gave up 7 bases and V 6 bases, and 8 bases lay outside the gene matches. The CDR3 coding sequence is TGTGCCAGCAGCGCGAGCGGGAGAATGAATGAGCAGTTCTTC. Translation: CASSASGRMNEQFF.

This chain connects TRBV2 to TRBJ2-1, with 11 bases aligning to TRBD1. Germline V gene sequence: CDR1 SNHLY, CDR2 FYNNEI. The CDR3 has 14 residues. Losses at the gene ends were 8 bases for V and 8 bases for J; bases not matched to a gene: 8. The CDR3 region is CASEKDRGHDEQFF. CDR3 in DNA: TGTGCCAGCGAGAAGGACAGGGGGCACGATGAGCAGTTCTTC. Supplemented by reference TRBV2 and TRBJ2-1, the full variable domain reads EPEVTQTPSHQVTQMGQEVILRCVPISNHLYFYWYRQILGQKVEFLVSFYNNEISEKSEIFDDQFSVERPDGSNFTLKIRSTKLEDSAMYFCASEKDRGHDEQFFGPGTRLTVL.

This clone was counted between two and nine times. This rearrangement joins TRBV5-8 to TRBJ2-2; 9 bases agree with TRBD1. This CDR3 spans 15 amino acids. V shed 4 bases and J 7 bases; nucleotides not matched to a gene: 8. Germline V gene lookup returns CDR1 SGHTS and CDR2 YDEGEE. CDR3 loop: CASSLRTGVRGELFF. The CDR3 nucleotides read TGTGCCAGCAGCCTTCGGACAGGGGTCCGCGGGGAGCTGTTTTTT.

This clone appeared a single time. V and J are TRBV19 and TRBJ1-1; D possibly corresponds to TRBD1 (5 bases). The CDR3 is made up of 14 amino acids. Trimming took off 5 bases at V and 0 bases at J, with 10 bases between the two ends. Germline values: CDR1 LNHDA, CDR2 SQIVND (reference sequence). CDR3 sequence reads: CASSDGGMNTEAFF. DNA of the CDR3: TGTGCCAGTAGTGATGGGGGGATGAACACTGAAGCTTTCTTT.

CDR3 amino acids: CATSKRQGAPGANVLTF. CDR3 nucleotide sequence: TGTGCCACCAGCAAAAGACAGGGGGCGCCCGGGGCCAACGTCCTGACTTTC. The chain links TRBV15 to TRBJ2-6, with 10 positions matching TRBD1. The CDR3 length is 17 residues. CDR1 LNHNV and CDR2 YYDKDF come from the germline V gene (reference sequence). V was pared by 4 bases and J by 4 bases, with 7 bases of the junction left unmatched. Supplemented by reference TRBV15 and TRBJ2-6, the full variable domain reads DAMVIQNPRYQVTQFGKPVTLSCSQTLNHNVMYWYQQKSSQAPKLLFHYYDKDFNNEADTPDNFQSRRPNTSFCFLDIRSPGLGDTAMYLCATSKRQGAPGANVLTFGAGSRLTVL.

V usage is TRBV5-1 and J usage is TRBJ1-4, with 7 bases fitting TRBD1. The CDR3 is 17 residues long. The V segment lost 0 bases and the J segment 2 bases; nucleotides outside the gene matches: 7. Germline V gene data show CDR1 as SGHRS and CDR2 as YFSETQ. The CDR3 here is CASSLANVQGTNEKLFF. Written as DNA, the CDR3 is TGCGCCAGCAGCTTGGCTAACGTACAGGGGACTAATGAAAAACTGTTTTTT.

CDR3: CASSPTRQGGGTEAFF. CDR3 DNA: TGTGCCAGTAGTCCAACCAGACAGGGGGGCGGCACTGAAGCTTTCTTT. The gene calls are TRBV19 and TRBJ1-1; 9 bases line up with TRBD1. Germline values: CDR1 LNHDA, CDR2 SQIVND (reference sequence). The trim removed 5 bases at V and 4 bases at J, leaving 11 bases unmatched. CDR3 length: 16 amino acids. The full variable domain, in which reference TRBV19 and TRBJ1-1 provide the parts outside the CDR3, is DGGITQSPKYLFRKEGQNVTLSCEQNLNHDAMYWYRQDPGQGLRLIYYSQIVNDFQKGDIAEGYSVSREKKESFPLTVTSAQKNPTAFYLCASSPTRQGGGTEAFFGQGTRLTVV.

This clone was counted between two and nine times. The J gene is TRBJ1-2, the V gene TRBV19; 11 bases are a match to TRBD1. The CDR3 has 18 residues. Germline V gives CDR1 LNHDA, CDR2 SQIVND (reference sequence). V shed 9 bases and J 5 bases; nucleotides not matched to a gene: 20. CDR3 amino acids: CASGGFRDRGAGEYGYTF. The CDR3 region has the DNA TGTGCCAGCGGAGGGTTCCGGGACAGGGGGGCCGGAGAGTATGGCTACACCTTC.

The chain is built from TRBV29-1 and TRBJ2-7, with a tentative D call TRBD1 (9 bases). The CDR3 covers 15 residues. The germline V gene has CDR1 SQVTM and CDR2 ANQGSEA. V was shortened by 8 bases and J by 0 bases, with 20 bases between the two germline ends. CDR3 region: CSFYAGGQGSYEQYF. Here the CDR3 DNA reads TGCAGCTTCTACGCGGGGGGACAGGGCTCCTACGAGCAGTACTTC.